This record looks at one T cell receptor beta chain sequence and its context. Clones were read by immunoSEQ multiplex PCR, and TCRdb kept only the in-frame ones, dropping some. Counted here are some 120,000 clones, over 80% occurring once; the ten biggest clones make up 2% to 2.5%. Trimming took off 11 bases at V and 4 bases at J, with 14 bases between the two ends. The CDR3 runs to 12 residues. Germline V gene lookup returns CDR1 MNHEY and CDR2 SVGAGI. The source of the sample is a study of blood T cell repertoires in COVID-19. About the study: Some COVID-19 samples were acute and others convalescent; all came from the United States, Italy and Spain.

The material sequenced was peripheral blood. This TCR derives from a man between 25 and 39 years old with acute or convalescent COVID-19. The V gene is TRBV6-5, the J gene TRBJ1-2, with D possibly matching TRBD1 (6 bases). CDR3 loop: CASQQGSYGYTF. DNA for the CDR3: TGTGCCTCACAACAGGGTTCCTATGGCTACACCTTC.